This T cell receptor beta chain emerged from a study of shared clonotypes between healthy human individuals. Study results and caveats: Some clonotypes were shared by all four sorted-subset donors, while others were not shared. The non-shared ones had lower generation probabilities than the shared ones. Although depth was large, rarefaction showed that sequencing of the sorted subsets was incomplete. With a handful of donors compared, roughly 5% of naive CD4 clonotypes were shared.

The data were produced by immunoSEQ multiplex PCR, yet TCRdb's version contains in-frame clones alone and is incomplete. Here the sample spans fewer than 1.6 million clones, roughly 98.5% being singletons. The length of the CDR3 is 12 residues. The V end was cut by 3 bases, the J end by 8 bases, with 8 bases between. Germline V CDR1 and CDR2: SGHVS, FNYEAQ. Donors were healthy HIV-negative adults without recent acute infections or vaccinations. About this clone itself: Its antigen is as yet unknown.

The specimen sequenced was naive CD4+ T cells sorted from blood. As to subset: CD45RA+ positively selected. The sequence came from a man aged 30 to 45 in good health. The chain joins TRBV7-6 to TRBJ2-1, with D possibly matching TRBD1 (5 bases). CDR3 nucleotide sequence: TGTGCCAGCAGCTTGGACAATCATGAGCAGTTCTTC. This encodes CASSLDNHEQFF.